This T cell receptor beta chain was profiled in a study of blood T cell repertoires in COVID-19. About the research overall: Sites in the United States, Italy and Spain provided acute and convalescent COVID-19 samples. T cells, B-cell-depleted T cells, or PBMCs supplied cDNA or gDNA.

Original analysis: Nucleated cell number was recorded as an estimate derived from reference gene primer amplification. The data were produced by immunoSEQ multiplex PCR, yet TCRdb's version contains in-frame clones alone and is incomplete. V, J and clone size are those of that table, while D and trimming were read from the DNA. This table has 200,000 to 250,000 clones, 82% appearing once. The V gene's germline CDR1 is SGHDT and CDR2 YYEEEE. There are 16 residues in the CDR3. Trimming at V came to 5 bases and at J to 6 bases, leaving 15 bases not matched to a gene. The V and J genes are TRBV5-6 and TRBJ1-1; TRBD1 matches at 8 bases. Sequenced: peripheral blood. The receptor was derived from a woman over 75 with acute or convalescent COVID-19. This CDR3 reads CASRPGQAIPWAEAFF. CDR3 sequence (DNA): TGTGCCAGCAGACCGGGACAGGCTATCCCTTGGGCTGAAGCTTTCTTT.